This is a list of T cell receptor beta chains from one sample in a study of blood T cell repertoires in COVID-19. The assay was immunoSEQ multiplex PCR, and TCRdb's table has in-frame clones only and misses some. The profile covers roughly 190,000 clones, with about four fifths appearing a single time and 12% taken by the ten largest. Sequenced: PBMCs or T cells enriched from blood (not recorded which). The source is a man aged 35-49 years who had recovered from COVID-19. Each CDR3 is given with its conserved first and last residue. Fields, in order: V gene, J gene, CDR3 protein.

>TRBV5-1|TRBJ1-1
CASGINTGASEAFF
>TRBV29-1|TRBJ2-5
CSARGPGQETQYF
>TRBV29-1|TRBJ1-1
CSVERQLMNTEAFF
>TRBV9|TRBJ2-2
CASSPSGGNTGELFF
>TRBV10-3|TRBJ1-2
CAISSEVRNYGYTF
>TRBV19|TRBJ1-1
CASSPLALNTEAFF
>TRBV30|TRBJ1-2
CAWSTDRSYGYTF
>TRBV15|TRBJ2-5
CATSRDTWQEATQYF
>TRBV28|TRBJ1-5
CASSSGQYYSNQPQHF
>TRBV7-2|TRBJ1-1
CASSGQRNTEAFF
>TRBV20-1|TRBJ1-1
CSASRSQGNTEAFF
>TRBV5-6|TRBJ1-2
CASSPRDSTNYGYTF
>TRBV7-2|TRBJ1-1
CASSLTTANTEAFF
>TRBV28|TRBJ2-1
CASSSSMTSLSYNEQFF
>TRBV7-5|TRBJ2-7
CARSWESGSTYEQYF
>TRBV24-1|TRBJ2-1
CATSEVAVPHEQFF
>TRBV7-9|TRBJ1-6
CASSLTPGGSNSPLHF
>TRBV7-9|TRBJ2-6
CASSPGDRGPSGANVLTF
>TRBV27|TRBJ2-7
CASSFRGSGLFYEQYF
>TRBV18|TRBJ1-1
CASSLDRVWTEAFF
>TRBV7-9|TRBJ2-7
CASSLGASRYGEQYF
>TRBV10-1|TRBJ2-1
CASSESQGGNNEQFF
>TRBV18|TRBJ1-1
CASSPRTGGTEAFF
>TRBV5-1|TRBJ1-2
CASSSSDRAYGYTF
>TRBV4-1|TRBJ2-3
CASRPGLAGAADTQYF
>TRBV7-9|TRBJ1-1
CASSFHDRPNTEAFF
>TRBV5-1|TRBJ1-1
CASRGDRGMNTEAFF
>TRBV24-1|TRBJ2-7
CATRGGDFHEQYF
>TRBV2|TRBJ2-3
CASSEALAGGSDTQYF
>TRBV5-4|TRBJ1-1
CASSRTGGNTEAFF
>TRBV7-6|TRBJ2-5
CASSLWLAYQETQYF
>TRBV9|TRBJ1-1
CASSVGQGDTEAFF
>TRBV5-1|TRBJ2-1
CASSGTGTSSYNEQFF
>TRBV14|TRBJ2-1
CASSQTSYNEQFF
>TRBV10-3|TRBJ1-1
CAIRGGQGGTEAFF
>TRBV5-8|TRBJ2-7
CASFPQATGGPYEQYF
>TRBV6-1|TRBJ1-1
CASSEQQANTEAFF
>TRBV13|TRBJ1-3
CASSLDRGNTIYF
>TRBV24-1|TRBJ2-1
CATSDSRLAGLYNEQFF